This T cell receptor beta chain was identified during a study of T cells after yellow fever vaccination. Study information: With SMART-Seq v4 Ultra Low Input, the fractions containing low cell numbers were prepared.

This clonotype came up a few times. Its antigen is not identified. Study-level points and caveats: Contaminants from the bulk population, in the form of abundant clonotypes, could be found in FACS-sorted repertoires. There was a small share of clonotypes that showed up in both the CD4 and CD8 compartments.

V shed 10 bases and J shed 3 bases, with 16 bases lying between them. Germline V gene data show CDR1 as MGHDK and CDR2 as SYGVNS. The CDR3 is 14 residues long. TCRdb redid the calling of the 5' RACE reads with MiXCR, one entry per CDR3 protein. The table includes some 300,000 distinct CDR3 sequences, approximately 10% detected once. The chain is built from TRBV25-1 and TRBJ2-1; no firm D call. This TCR came from a man aged 18 to 29 who received the YFV17D yellow fever vaccine. Sequences were derived from CD4+ T cells sorted from PBMCs, sampled 5 days after the yellow fever booster vaccination. The CDR3 sequence: CATRWEGYYNEQFF. The CDR3 coding sequence is TGTGCCACCCGATGGGAAGGGTACTACAATGAGCAGTTCTTC. Variable domain in full (rest from reference TRBV25-1 and TRBJ2-1): EADIYQTPRYLVIGTGKKITLECSQTMGHDKMYWYQQDPGMELHLIHYSYGVNSTEKGDLSSESTVSRIRTEHFPLTLESARPSHTSQYLCATRWEGYYNEQFFGPGTRLTVL.